This passage covers 25 T cell receptor beta chains from one sample sequenced in a study of blood T cell repertoires in COVID-19. TCRdb's table, derived via immunoSEQ multiplex PCR, lists solely in-frame clones and lacks some. Here the sample spans tens of thousands of clones, about 85% being singletons. The material sequenced was peripheral blood. These TCRs come from a woman older than 75 with COVID-19, enrolled during active disease.

This chain uses TRBV7-2 with TRBJ1-3; D uncertain. This CDR3 is built from 17 residues. The germline gives CDR1 SGHTA, CDR2 FQGNSA. V gave up 1 base and J gave up 2 bases, with 15 bases separating them. The CDR3 DNA sequence: TGTGCCAGCAGCTTAGTAATGGCCAGCGGTCCTGGAAACACCATATATTTT. Its protein product is CASSLVMASGPGNTIYF.

The V gene is TRBV11-2, the J gene TRBJ1-2; TRBD1 agrees at 12 bases. The CDR3 loop spans 15 amino acids. Germline CDR1 SGHAT, CDR2 FQNNGV. J lost 4 bases, V lost 5 bases, and 5 bases had no gene match. CDR3 nucleotides: TGTGCCAGCAGCCCGGGGACAGGGGGCACCTATGGCTACACCTTC. Translating gives CASSPGTGGTYGYTF.

This clone was found a few times. The J gene is TRBJ2-2, the V gene TRBV11-2; no definite D call. This CDR3 comprises 14 residues. V shed 0 bases and J shed 4 bases, with 6 bases lying between them. Germline CDR1 is SGHAT and CDR2 is FQNNGV. The CDR3 bases are TGTGCCAGCAGCTTAGATGTACTCACCGGGGAGCTGTTTTTT. It yields the protein CASSLDVLTGELFF.

The chain employs TRBV5-1 and TRBJ1-5, with a weak D call TRBD1 (6 bases). CDR1 and CDR2 (germline): SGHRS, YFSETQ. V lost 4 bases and J lost 5, with 10 bases in between. This CDR3 contains 13 residues. CDR3 amino acids: CASSGDIDQPQHF. CDR3 coding DNA: TGCGCCAGCAGCGGGGACATCGATCAGCCCCAGCATTTT.

This chain links TRBV3-1 (or the pseudogene TRBV3-2) with TRBJ1-4; 7 bases align to TRBD1. In germline, CDR1 is LGHDT, CDR2 YNNKEL (reference sequence). J lost 5 bases, V lost 2 bases, and 8 bases had no gene match. The CDR3 runs to 16 residues. This CDR3 reads CASSQQPGQINEKLFF. In nucleotides, the CDR3 is TGTGCCAGCAGCCAACAGCCGGGACAGATAAATGAAAAACTGTTTTTT.

CDR3 loop: CASSAQGRGAFF. As DNA, the CDR3 is TGTGCCAGCAGTGCCCAGGGTCGAGGAGCTTTCTTT. The chain carries TRBV12-3 or TRBV12-4 and TRBJ1-1; tentatively, D is TRBD1 (5 bases). The CDR3 is 12 amino acids. V was clipped by 5 bases and J by 10 bases, with 14 bases between them.

The chain joins TRBV2 to TRBJ1-5, with a tentative D call TRBD1 (5 bases). The CDR3 is made up of 17 amino acids. The germline V and J ends were trimmed by 2 bases and 2 bases, with 16 bases remaining between them. Germline CDR1 and CDR2: SNHLY and FYNNEI. The CDR3 nucleotides read TGTGCCAGCAGTGAAAATGTGGCAGGGCTGGGCAATCAGCCCCAGCATTTT. Protein sequence: CASSENVAGLGNQPQHF.

V and J are TRBV30 and TRBJ1-1, with D tentatively TRBD1 (5 bases). The CDR3 is 12 amino acids. Trimming removed 5 bases from V and 4 bases from J, with 11 bases in between. CDR1 GTSNPN and CDR2 SVGIG come from the germline V gene (reference sequence). The CDR3 region has the DNA TGTGCCTGGCAAGGGGTCCTCACTGAAGCTTTCTTT. Its protein is CAWQGVLTEAFF. The whole variable domain, filled in from reference TRBV30 and TRBJ1-1, reads SQTIHQWPATLVQPVGSPLSLECTVEGTSNPNLYWYRQAAGRGLQLLFYSVGIGQISSEVPQNLSASRPQDRQFILSSKKLLLSDSGFYLCAWQGVLTEAFFGQGTRLTVV.

The rearrangement uses TRBV2 and TRBJ2-5, with D perhaps matching TRBD2 (6 bases). Trimming left V 6 bases short and J 7 bases short, with 18 bases between. The CDR3 spans 14 residues. Germline V gene lookup returns CDR1 SNHLY and CDR2 FYNNEI. CDR3 amino acids: CASSGDGGRWTQYF. The CDR3 DNA is TGTGCCAGCAGCGGGGACGGGGGAAGGTGGACCCAGTACTTC. The full variable domain, in which reference TRBV2 and TRBJ2-5 provide the parts outside the CDR3, is EPEVTQTPSHQVTQMGQEVILRCVPISNHLYFYWYRQILGQKVEFLVSFYNNEISEKSEIFDDQFSVERPDGSNFTLKIRSTKLEDSAMYFCASSGDGGRWTQYFGPGTRLLVL.

DNA for the CDR3: TGCGCCAGCAGCTTGACAGTATCTGGGGCCAACGTCCTGACTTTC. Protein product: CASSLTVSGANVLTF. V usage is TRBV5-1 and J usage is TRBJ2-6; D uncertain. The germline V gene encodes CDR1 SGHRS and CDR2 YFSETQ. The CDR3 covers 15 residues. V shed 1 base and J shed 1 base, with 6 bases lying between them. The full variable domain, rest sourced from reference TRBV5-1 and TRBJ2-6, is KAGVTQTPRYLIKTRGQQVTLSCSPISGHRSVSWYQQTPGQGLQFLFEYFSETQRNKGNFPGRFSGRQFSNSRSEMNVSTLELGDSALYLCASSLTVSGANVLTFGAGSRLTVL.

The chain carries TRBV9 and TRBJ1-3; 7 nucleotides line up with TRBD1. V lost 3 bases to trimming and J lost 2 bases; unmatched junction nucleotides: 8. The CDR3 runs 16 residues. Looked up from germline, CDR1 is SGDLS and CDR2 is YYNGEE. CDR3 DNA sequence: TGTGCCAGCAGCGCCGACCCGGGACAGCCTGGAAACACCATATATTTT. Translation: CASSADPGQPGNTIYF.

DNA of the CDR3: TGTGCCAGCAATGGAGACTCTGGAAACACCATATATTTT. It codes for CASNGDSGNTIYF. The chain combines TRBV3-1 (or the pseudogene TRBV3-2) with TRBJ1-3; D remains unclear. CDR3 size: 13 residues. Germline V CDR1 and CDR2: LGHDT, YNNKEL (reference sequence). V lost 7 bases and J 0 bases, leaving 7 bases between the germline ends.

This chain uses TRBV5-4 with TRBJ2-5; D is uncertain. Germline V CDR1 and CDR2: SGHNT, YYREEE (reference sequence). The CDR3 runs 15 residues. V lost 0 bases, J lost 1 base, and 10 bases lay in between. As DNA, the CDR3 is TGTGCCAGCAGCTTGGGAGACATACTCCAAGAGACCCAGTACTTC. It is translated as CASSLGDILQETQYF.

This clone has just one count. The chain couples TRBV19 to TRBJ2-1; 8 nucleotides align to TRBD1. This CDR3 is built from 15 residues. After removal of 6 bases from V and 1 base from J, the junction contained 5 bases not matched to a gene. CDR1 and CDR2 (germline): LNHDA, SQIVND (reference sequence). In DNA form, the CDR3 reads TGTGCCAGTAGAAGACAGGGGAGGTCCTACAATGAGCAGTTCTTC. This encodes CASRRQGRSYNEQFF. Full variable domain (outside the CDR3, taken from reference TRBV19 and TRBJ2-1): DGGITQSPKYLFRKEGQNVTLSCEQNLNHDAMYWYRQDPGQGLRLIYYSQIVNDFQKGDIAEGYSVSREKKESFPLTVTSAQKNPTAFYLCASRRQGRSYNEQFFGPGTRLTVL.

This clone was counted a single time. This chain uses TRBV19 with TRBJ2-7; 10 bases map to TRBD2. The V and J ends lost 3 bases and 4 bases, in that order; junction bases with no gene match: 15. There are 18 residues in the CDR3. The germline gives CDR1 LNHDA, CDR2 SQIVND (reference sequence). This CDR3 is CASSMWTSGRSYNYEQYF. The CDR3 region has the DNA TGTGCCAGTAGTATGTGGACTAGCGGCCGTTCTTACAATTACGAGCAGTACTTC.

The chain joins TRBV5-1 to TRBJ2-1, with 11 bases matching TRBD2. Trimming removed 0 bases from V and 3 bases from J; junction bases left unmatched: 5. CDR3 length: 17 residues. The germline V gene has CDR1 SGHRS and CDR2 YFSETQ. The CDR3 coding sequence is TGCGCCAGCAGCTTGGCTAGGCTAGCGGGGGGCTACAATGAGCAGTTCTTC. Translated, it gives CASSLARLAGGYNEQFF.

This clone has only a few counts. The J gene is TRBJ1-1, the V gene TRBV5-1; TRBD1 matches 9 bases. The CDR3 totals 17 residues. Germline-derived CDR1 and CDR2 are SGHRS and YFSETQ. Trimming cost V 4 bases and J 6 bases; bases outside gene matches: 16. The CDR3 region is CASSNSHGTGLRAEAFF. The DNA for the CDR3 is TGCGCCAGCAGCAACTCGCACGGGACAGGGCTTAGAGCTGAAGCTTTCTTT.

A single count supports this clone. This rearrangement joins TRBV30 to TRBJ2-7; TRBD1 aligns across 9 bases. Trimming at V came to 4 bases and at J to 1 base, leaving 5 bases not matched to a gene. Germline CDR1 is GTSNPN and CDR2 is SVGIG (reference sequence). This CDR3 spans 14 amino acids. Written as DNA, the CDR3 is TGTGCCTGGACCCAGGGACAGGGATCCTACGAGCAGTACTTC. Amino acids: CAWTQGQGSYEQYF.

The V call is TRBV10-1, the J call TRBJ2-1, with TRBD2 matching 7 bases. The CDR3 runs to 18 residues. The germline V gene has CDR1 WNHNN and CDR2 SYGVQD (reference sequence). J gave up 3 bases and V 3 bases, and 14 bases lay outside the gene matches. In nucleotides, the CDR3 is TGCGCCAGCAGTGACCACGTAGAAGCGGGGCCCATCTACAATGAGCAGTTCTTC. It specifies CASSDHVEAGPIYNEQFF.

This chain joins TRBV7-2 and TRBJ2-3; TRBD1 matches 7 bases. J was trimmed by 6 bases and V by 3 bases; bases with no gene match: 9. There are 15 residues in the CDR3. Germline V lookup: CDR1 SGHTA, CDR2 FQGNSA. CDR3 protein: CASSFQGVPGDTQYF. The CDR3 DNA sequence: TGTGCCAGCAGCTTTCAGGGGGTTCCGGGGGATACGCAGTATTTT.

The chain couples TRBV7-9 to TRBJ2-3; 10 bases map to TRBD1. Germline CDR1 is SEHNR and CDR2 is FQNEAQ (reference sequence). This CDR3 contains 16 residues. The V gene end was trimmed by 5 bases and the J gene end by 2 bases; junction bases not matched to a gene: 7. The CDR3 loop is CASSQPGTGDTDTQYF. CDR3 nucleotide sequence: TGTGCCAGCAGCCAGCCCGGGACAGGGGACACAGATACGCAGTATTTT.

The chain joins TRBV2 to TRBJ2-3; 11 bases align to TRBD2. The CDR3 sequence is 14 residues long. With V trimmed by 6 bases and J by 4 bases, 3 bases remained unmatched. Germline CDR1 reads SNHLY; CDR2 reads FYNNEI. Here the CDR3 DNA reads TGTGCCAGCAGCGCGACTAGCGGGGCAGATACGCAGTATTTT. Translating it yields CASSATSGADTQYF.

The gene calls are TRBV10-3 and TRBJ2-3; weak D call: TRBD2 (6 bases). There are 14 residues in the CDR3. V lost 3 bases and J 3 bases, leaving 10 bases between the germline ends. Germline CDR1 and CDR2: ENHRY and SYGVKD. The CDR3 reads CAISEGGRTDTQYF. The CDR3 DNA follows: TGTGCCATCAGTGAAGGAGGGAGGACAGATACGCAGTATTTT.

V usage is TRBV6-5 and J usage is TRBJ1-6; maybe TRBD1 (5 bases). V gave up 7 bases and J gave up 8 bases, with 9 bases separating them. This CDR3 is 12 amino acids long. Germline CDR1 MNHEY, CDR2 SVGAGI. CDR3 DNA sequence: TGTGCCAGCACAGGGTGGGATTCACCCCTCCACTTT. It yields the protein CASTGWDSPLHF.

The rearrangement joins TRBV3-1 (or the pseudogene TRBV3-2) to TRBJ1-4; D possibly corresponds to TRBD1 (6 bases). This CDR3 comprises 16 residues. V lost 3 bases and J lost 4, with 15 bases in between. Looked up from germline, CDR1 is LGHDT and CDR2 is YNNKEL (reference sequence). CDR3 bases: TGTGCCAGCAGCCATAGCAGGGGCGGAGTTAATGAAAAACTGTTTTTT. This sequence encodes CASSHSRGGVNEKLFF.